A single count supports the clone carrying this TCR beta chain. Its antigen remains unknown. This sample is drawn from a study of graft-versus-host responses after intestinal transplantation. Looking at the study overall: Recipients were all induced with anti-thymocyte globulin, then given tacrolimus and steroids for 3 to 4 years.

Generated by immunoSEQ multiplex PCR, the TCRdb table keeps only in-frame clones and is missing some. In the table there are approximately 85,000 clones, roughly 91% of which are singletons. The J segment lost 2 bases and the V segment lost 4 bases, leaving 8 bases of the junction unmatched. This CDR3 spans 17 amino acids. Germline values: CDR1 MDHEN, CDR2 SYDVKM. The gene calls are TRBV28 and TRBJ2-1; 10 positions match TRBD2. The TCR originated in a human donor who was the organ donor for an intestinal transplant. The sequenced sample was unstimulated CD8+ T cells sorted from spleen or lymph node cells, obtained before transplant. The CDR3 is CASSSLGAGGPYNEQFF. DNA for the CDR3: TGTGCCAGCAGTTCCCTCGGAGCGGGAGGGCCCTACAATGAGCAGTTCTTC.